This is a list of T cell receptor beta chains from one sample in a study of memory CD4+ T cells and cytomegalovirus serostatus. Generated by immunoSEQ multiplex PCR, the TCRdb table keeps only in-frame clones and is missing some. This sample has 40,000 to 55,000 clones, with 75% to 85% found just once. Sample: memory CD4+ T cells from blood. The receptors were sampled from an adult in good health and CMV-seronegative. CDR3s include the opening cysteine and the closing phenylalanine or tryptophan. Each record gives: D gene, J gene, clone size, V gene, CDR3 protein, CDR3 DNA. The D gene is left open where the match is weak. Rows give clone size only sometimes, using once, few, many, or a class for an expanded clone.

d_gene: .; j_gene: TRBJ2-3; abundance: .; v_gene: TRBV7-2; CDR3aa: CASSLGGSAGTDTQYF; CDR3nt: TGTGCCAGCAGCTTAGGTGGTAGCGCAGGCACAGATACGCAGTATTTT
d_gene: TRBD1; j_gene: TRBJ1-1; abundance: .; v_gene: TRBV4-1; CDR3aa: CASSQVPFRGPTEAFF; CDR3nt: TGCGCCAGCAGCCAAGTACCTTTCAGGGGGCCGACTGAAGCTTTCTTT
d_gene: TRBD2; j_gene: TRBJ2-3; abundance: .; v_gene: TRBV19; CDR3aa: CASSAIPTSGAADTQYF; CDR3nt: TGTGCCAGTAGTGCAATCCCGACTAGCGGAGCCGCAGATACGCAGTATTTT
d_gene: TRBD2; j_gene: TRBJ2-2; abundance: .; v_gene: TRBV9; CDR3aa: CASSPGLAGGSNTGELFF; CDR3nt: TGTGCCAGCAGCCCTGGACTAGCGGGAGGTTCGAACACCGGGGAGCTGTTTTTT
d_gene: .; j_gene: TRBJ2-2; abundance: once; v_gene: TRBV6-4; CDR3aa: CASRREFGELFF; CDR3nt: TGTGCCAGCAGGCGGGAATTTGGGGAGCTGTTTTTT
d_gene: .; j_gene: TRBJ1-3; abundance: .; v_gene: TRBV4-1; CDR3aa: CASSHPQGVGGNTIYF; CDR3nt: TGCGCCAGCAGCCACCCCCAGGGTGTGGGTGGAAACACCATATATTTT
d_gene: .; j_gene: TRBJ2-5; abundance: once; v_gene: TRBV2; CDR3aa: CASTGGWGGETQYF; CDR3nt: TGTGCCAGCACCGGAGGATGGGGCGGCGAGACCCAGTACTTC
d_gene: .; j_gene: TRBJ2-3; abundance: .; v_gene: TRBV7-3; CDR3aa: CASSASDTQYF; CDR3nt: TGTGCCAGCAGCGCCTCAGATACGCAGTATTTT
d_gene: TRBD2; j_gene: TRBJ2-1; abundance: .; v_gene: TRBV4-2; CDR3aa: CASSQDGRERMQFF; CDR3nt: TGTGCCAGCAGCCAAGATGGGAGGGAGAGGATGCAGTTCTTC
d_gene: .; j_gene: TRBJ1-1; abundance: .; v_gene: TRBV9; CDR3aa: CASSVGGKTEAFF; CDR3nt: TGTGCCAGCAGCGTAGGGGGGAAAACTGAAGCTTTCTTT
d_gene: .; j_gene: TRBJ1-5; abundance: .; v_gene: TRBV21-1; CDR3aa: CASSKALVECNQPQHF; CDR3nt: TGTGCCAGCAGCAAAGCGCTCGTGGAATGCAATCAGCCCCAGCATTTT
d_gene: .; j_gene: TRBJ2-2; abundance: .; v_gene: TRBV6-5; CDR3aa: CASRLFGYTGELFF; CDR3nt: TGTGCCAGCAGATTGTTTGGGTATACCGGGGAGCTGTTTTTT
d_gene: TRBD1; j_gene: TRBJ1-1; abundance: .; v_gene: TRBV28; CDR3aa: CASSLPGTGFNTEAFF; CDR3nt: TGTGCCAGCAGTCTACCCGGGACAGGGTTTAACACTGAAGCTTTCTTT
d_gene: TRBD1; j_gene: TRBJ1-2; abundance: .; v_gene: TRBV29-1; CDR3aa: CSVAGQGGNYGYTF; CDR3nt: TGCAGCGTGGCCGGACAGGGTGGGAACTATGGCTACACCTTC
d_gene: .; j_gene: TRBJ2-1; abundance: few; v_gene: TRBV4-1; CDR3aa: CASSQRFPPSSYNEQFF; CDR3nt: TGCGCCAGCAGCCAGCGCTTCCCCCCCAGCTCCTACAATGAGCAGTTCTTC
d_gene: .; j_gene: TRBJ2-2; abundance: few; v_gene: TRBV7-3; CDR3aa: CASSLAHYTGELFF; CDR3nt: TGTGCCAGCAGCTTAGCACACTACACCGGGGAGCTGTTTTTT
d_gene: .; j_gene: TRBJ1-1; abundance: .; v_gene: TRBV19; CDR3aa: CASGGVKGGEAFF; CDR3nt: TGTGCCAGTGGGGGAGTGAAGGGAGGTGAAGCTTTCTTT
d_gene: .; j_gene: TRBJ2-7; abundance: .; v_gene: TRBV4-1; CDR3aa: CASSQDDEQYF; CDR3nt: TGCGCCAGCAGCCAAGACGATGAGCAGTACTTC
d_gene: .; j_gene: TRBJ1-5; abundance: .; v_gene: TRBV19; CDR3aa: CASSPSGARNQPQHF; CDR3nt: TGTGCCAGTAGTCCCTCCGGAGCCCGCAATCAGCCCCAGCATTTT
d_gene: .; j_gene: TRBJ1-1; abundance: .; v_gene: TRBV18; CDR3aa: CASSPQQWTNTEAFF; CDR3nt: TGTGCCAGCTCACCCCAACAGTGGACCAACACTGAAGCTTTCTTT
d_gene: .; j_gene: TRBJ2-1; abundance: .; v_gene: TRBV6-1; CDR3aa: CASSEIGIGRNEQFF; CDR3nt: TGTGCCAGCAGTGAAATTGGAATAGGGCGGAATGAGCAGTTCTTC
d_gene: .; j_gene: TRBJ1-1; abundance: .; v_gene: TRBV6-6; CDR3aa: CASSRGLNTEAFF; CDR3nt: TGTGCCAGCAGCCGGGGGTTGAACACTGAAGCTTTCTTT
d_gene: TRBD1; j_gene: TRBJ2-7; abundance: .; v_gene: TRBV10-3; CDR3aa: CAISGTGGLYEQYF; CDR3nt: TGTGCCATCAGTGGGACAGGGGGCCTCTACGAGCAGTACTTC
d_gene: .; j_gene: TRBJ2-1; abundance: once; v_gene: TRBV27; CDR3aa: CASSSRGENRLRSFEEQFF; CDR3nt: TGTGCCAGCAGTTCCCGGGGCGAGAATAGGCTTCGTTCGTTCGAAGAGCAGTTCTTC
d_gene: .; j_gene: TRBJ1-4; abundance: few; v_gene: TRBV7-8; CDR3aa: CASSLTNEKLFF; CDR3nt: TGTGCCAGCAGCTTAACTAATGAAAAACTGTTTTTT
d_gene: TRBD1; j_gene: TRBJ1-3; abundance: .; v_gene: TRBV7-3; CDR3aa: CASSSTGGGNTIYF; CDR3nt: TGTGCCAGCAGCTCCACAGGGGGTGGAAACACCATATATTTT
d_gene: .; j_gene: TRBJ1-1; abundance: .; v_gene: TRBV27; CDR3aa: CASSIRRNTEAFF; CDR3nt: TGTGCCAGCAGCATCAGAAGGAACACTGAAGCTTTCTTT
d_gene: TRBD2; j_gene: TRBJ2-3; abundance: few; v_gene: TRBV11-2; CDR3aa: CASSVISGTSTDTQYF; CDR3nt: TGTGCCAGCAGCGTAATTAGCGGGACTAGCACAGATACGCAGTATTTT
d_gene: .; j_gene: TRBJ2-5; abundance: .; v_gene: TRBV20-1; CDR3aa: CSALRRETQYF; CDR3nt: TGCAGTGCCCTCCGTCGAGAGACCCAGTACTTC
d_gene: TRBD2; j_gene: TRBJ2-5; abundance: .; v_gene: TRBV14; CDR3aa: CASSQDLASGETQYF; CDR3nt: TGTGCCAGCAGCCAAGATCTTGCTAGCGGGGAGACCCAGTACTTC
d_gene: TRBD1; j_gene: TRBJ2-2; abundance: .; v_gene: TRBV30; CDR3aa: CAWRGRDRGLATGELFF; CDR3nt: TGTGCCTGGAGAGGCCGGGACAGGGGGTTGGCCACCGGGGAGCTGTTTTTT